One sample yielded the 5 T cell receptor beta chains listed below, sequenced in a study of T cells in Graves' hyperthyroidism and ophthalmopathy. Using RNA transcripts as the source, TCR beta CDR3 regions were amplified. In the first-round RT-PCR of the TCR CDR3, the HTBI primer set was used. TCRdb reprocessed the multiplex PCR reads with MiXCR, giving one entry per CDR3 protein. The sample includes more than 550,000 distinct CDR3 sequences, around 20% of them seen just once. Sequencing was done on a sample of blood. The receptors originated from a woman aged 50 to 60 with Graves' hyperthyroidism that later progressed to Graves' ophthalmopathy.

This clonotype occurred a few times. V gene TRBV14 combines with J gene TRBJ2-7, with unresolved D. Germline values: CDR1 SGHDN, CDR2 FVKESK. V was cut by 3 bases and J by 6 bases, with 12 bases left in between. The CDR3 runs to 13 residues. The CDR3 reads CASSQSAPGEQYF. CDR3 sequence (DNA): TGTGCCAGCAGCCAGTCCGCTCCTGGCGAGCAGTACTTC.

The CDR3 reads CASSLDISLGSTQYF. The CDR3 region has the DNA TGTGCCAGCAGCTTAGATATCTCGCTCGGTTCGACGCAGTATTTT. This chain uses TRBV7-8 with TRBJ2-3; D gene unclear. The CDR3 runs to 15 residues. Trimming removed 1 base at V and 9 bases at J, with 17 bases between. The germline gives CDR1 SGHVS, CDR2 FQNEAQ.

This clonotype was seen at least ten times. V gene TRBV6-1 combines with J gene TRBJ1-2, with 7 bases matching TRBD1. Germline loops: CDR1 MNHNS, CDR2 SASEGT. V was pared by 7 bases and J by 2 bases, with 4 bases of the junction left unmatched. This CDR3 has 13 amino acids. The CDR3 bases are TGTGCCAGCACGTCAGGGGGAAACTATGGCTACACCTTC. This codes for CASTSGGNYGYTF.

This clonotype was detected only once. The chain is built from TRBV2 and TRBJ2-7; 9 nucleotides align to TRBD1. CDR3 length equals 13 residues. The germline V gene has CDR1 SNHLY and CDR2 FYNNEI. Here the CDR3 reads CAAGTGWRYEQYF. CDR3 bases: TGTGCGGCAGGGACAGGGTGGCGCTACGAGCAGTACTTC.

This clonotype showed up many times. This chain links TRBV30 with TRBJ2-7; a weak D match, TRBD2 (6 bases). V was cut by 2 bases and J by 5 bases, with 10 bases left in between. The CDR3 has 12 amino acids. Germline lookup yields CDR1 GTSNPN and CDR2 SVGIG (reference sequence). CDR3 nucleotides: TGTGCCTGGAGTCCTGCGGGGAACGAGCAGTACTTC. It is translated as CAWSPAGNEQYF.